The rows below give T cell receptor beta chains drawn from one sample of a study of siplizumab effects on memory and regulatory T cells. Using immunoSEQ multiplex PCR, the repertoire was profiled, and TCRdb retains in-frame clones only, with some absent. Of over 95,000 clones in the sample, around 93% were seen once. The sample taken for sequencing was non-Treg CD4+ T cells sorted from blood. The receptors originated from a human donor in good health. Both conserved end residues are part of each CDR3. The D gene is left open where the match is weak. Clone size, where shown, is once, few, many, or a class for clones that have expanded.

TRBJ2-3	TRBV30	.	TRBD2	TGTGCCTGGAGCAGGACTAGTAAGGACACAGATACGCAGTATTTT	CAWSRTSKDTDTQYF
TRBJ1-1	TRBV6-5	.	.	TGTGCCAGCAGTTACTCCTCGAGCGTTGCACCTGAAGCTTTCTTT	CASSYSSSVAPEAFF
TRBJ2-1	TRBV7-2	.	TRBD1	TGTGCCAGCAGCTTAGTATGGGACAGGGAGTTTGATGAGCAGTTCTTC	CASSLVWDREFDEQFF
TRBJ2-7	TRBV5-5	.	.	TGTGCCAGCAGCCTGGGACAAGACTACGAGCAGTACTTC	CASSLGQDYEQYF
TRBJ2-7	TRBV11-2	.	TRBD2	TGTGCCAGCAGAACGCTAGCGGGCCACTACGAGCAGTACTTC	CASRTLAGHYEQYF
TRBJ2-3	TRBV4-1	.	TRBD2	TGCGCCAGCAGCCAAGGTGGACTAGCGGGGGGGACAGATACGCAGTATTTT	CASSQGGLAGGTDTQYF
TRBJ2-3	TRBV11-2	.	TRBD2	TGTGCCAGCAGCTTAGTTCGGGGTAGCGGGGGTCCAGCAGATACGCAGTATTTT	CASSLVRGSGGPADTQYF
TRBJ2-5	TRBV9	.	.	TGTGCCAGCAGCGTAGGGTCCCCGGGGGCGAGGGCCCAGTACTTC	CASSVGSPGARAQYF
TRBJ1-3	TRBV7-2	once	.	TGTGCCAGCAGCTTAGGGTCTTCCGGAAACACCATATATTTT	CASSLGSSGNTIYF
TRBJ2-1	TRBV11-1	.	TRBD1	TGTGCCAGCAGCGGACAGGGCTACAATGAGCAGTTCTTC	CASSGQGYNEQFF
TRBJ1-4	TRBV2	.	.	TGTGCCAGCAGGAACTACCGGGCCGATAATGAAAAACTGTTTTTT	CASRNYRADNEKLFF
TRBJ2-5	TRBV11-1	.	TRBD1	TGTGCCAGCAGCTCTAGGCAGAACCAGGGGGCAGAGACCCAGTACTTC	CASSSRQNQGAETQYF
TRBJ1-3	TRBV7-9	.	.	TGTGCCAGCAGCTTCGCGGGTACGAACACCATATATTTT	CASSFAGTNTIYF
TRBJ2-3	TRBV2	.	.	TGTGCCAGCAAGACATCCACCGGGGAAGATACGCAGTATTTT	CASKTSTGEDTQYF